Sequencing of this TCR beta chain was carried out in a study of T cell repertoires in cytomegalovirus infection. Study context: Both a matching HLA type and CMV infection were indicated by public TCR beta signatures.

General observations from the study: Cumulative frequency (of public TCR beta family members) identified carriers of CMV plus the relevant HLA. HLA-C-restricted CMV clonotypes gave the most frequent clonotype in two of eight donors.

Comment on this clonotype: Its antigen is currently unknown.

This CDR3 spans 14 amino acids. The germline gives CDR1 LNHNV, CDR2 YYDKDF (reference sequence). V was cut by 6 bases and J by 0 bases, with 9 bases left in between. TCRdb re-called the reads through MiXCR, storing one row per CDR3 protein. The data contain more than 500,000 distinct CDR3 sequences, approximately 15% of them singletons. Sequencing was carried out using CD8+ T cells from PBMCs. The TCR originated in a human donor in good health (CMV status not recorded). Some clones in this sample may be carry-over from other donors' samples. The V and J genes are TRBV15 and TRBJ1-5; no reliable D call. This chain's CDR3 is CATRGSYSNQPQHF. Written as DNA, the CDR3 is TGTGCCACCAGGGGATCTTATAGCAATCAGCCCCAGCATTTT.